This T cell receptor beta chain is drawn from a study of radiotherapy plus CTLA-4 blockade in lung cancer. Study as a whole: Under 20% of patients responded objectively, and around 32% achieved disease control.

TCRdb's table, derived via immunoSEQ multiplex PCR, lists solely in-frame clones and lacks some. This sample has some 92,000 clones; 82% occur once, and the top ten carry 3% to 3.5%. Study-wide points: Best predicting response, reportedly, were early blood T cell clone dynamics, with interferon-beta. Once radiotherapy plus ipilimumab had been given, TCR clones derived from tumor expanded in blood.

This CDR3 spans 16 amino acids. Losses at the gene ends were 4 bases for V and 2 bases for J; bases not matched to a gene: 6. Germline CDR1 SGHTA, CDR2 FQGTGA. Points on this clone: Antigen: not known.

The receptor was derived from a human donor with non-small cell lung cancer who had a partial response to radiotherapy plus ipilimumab. The sample was peripheral blood, taken from a patient treated with radiotherapy plus ipilimumab. The V call is TRBV7-3, the J call TRBJ2-1; TRBD2 aligns across 9 bases. This CDR3 is CASSSEAGGPYNEQFF. DNA for the CDR3: TGTGCCAGCAGCTCTGAAGCGGGAGGCCCCTACAATGAGCAGTTCTTC. Complete variable domain (other parts from reference TRBV7-3 and TRBJ2-1): GAGVSQTPSNKVTEKGKYVELRCDPISGHTALYWYRQSLGQGPEFLIYFQGTGAADDSGLPNDRFFAVRPEGSVSTLKIQRTERGDSAVYLCASSSEAGGPYNEQFFGPGTRLTVL.